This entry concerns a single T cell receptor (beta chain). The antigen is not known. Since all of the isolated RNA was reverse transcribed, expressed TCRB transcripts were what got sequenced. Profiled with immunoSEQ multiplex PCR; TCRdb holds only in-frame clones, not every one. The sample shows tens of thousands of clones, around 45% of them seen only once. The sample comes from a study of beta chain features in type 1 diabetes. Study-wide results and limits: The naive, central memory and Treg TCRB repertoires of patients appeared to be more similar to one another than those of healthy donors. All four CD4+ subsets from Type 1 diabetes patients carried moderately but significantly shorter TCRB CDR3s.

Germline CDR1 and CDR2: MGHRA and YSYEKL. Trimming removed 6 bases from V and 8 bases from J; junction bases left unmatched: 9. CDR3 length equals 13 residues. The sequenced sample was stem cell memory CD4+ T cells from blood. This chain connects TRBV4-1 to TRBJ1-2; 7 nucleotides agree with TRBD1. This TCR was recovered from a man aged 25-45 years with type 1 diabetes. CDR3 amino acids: CASREPQGQGYTF. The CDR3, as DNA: TGCGCCAGCAGGGAACCACAGGGGCAAGGCTACACCTTC.